These T cell receptor beta chains were read from a single sample in a study of blood T cell repertoires in COVID-19. TCRdb's copy holds only in-frame clones and misses some; the assay was immunoSEQ multiplex PCR. The table has roughly 200,000 clones, 88% seen once. The sequencing input was PBMCs or T cells enriched from blood (not recorded which). The source is a woman between 25 and 40 years old who had recovered from COVID-19. Each CDR3 is given with its conserved first and last residue. Fields, in order: V gene, clone size, D gene, J gene, CDR3 DNA, CDR3 protein. A D gene is named only where the DNA matches it firmly. A row's size may be missing; if present it is once, few, many or a size class.

v_gene: TRBV19
abundance: -
d_gene: -
j_gene: TRBJ1-2
CDR3nt: TGTGCCAGTAGTACCGCATCGGGGGGCGATGGCTACACCTTC
CDR3aa: CASSTASGGDGYTF

v_gene: TRBV25-1
abundance: -
d_gene: -
j_gene: TRBJ1-1
CDR3nt: TGTGCCACCTGGGCACCCAGGGCCACTGAAGCTTTCTTT
CDR3aa: CATWAPRATEAFF

v_gene: TRBV19
abundance: -
d_gene: TRBD1
j_gene: TRBJ2-5
CDR3nt: TGTGCCAGTAGTATAGAGGACAGGCAAGAGACCCAGTACTTC
CDR3aa: CASSIEDRQETQYF

v_gene: TRBV2
abundance: -
d_gene: TRBD1
j_gene: TRBJ2-5
CDR3nt: TGTGCCAGCAAACCAGACAGGGGATCGGCAGAGACCCAGTACTTC
CDR3aa: CASKPDRGSAETQYF

v_gene: TRBV3-1/TRBV3-2
abundance: once
d_gene: TRBD2
j_gene: TRBJ2-7
CDR3nt: TGTGCCAGCAGCCAAGTCGGGGGACTACACGAGCAGTACTTC
CDR3aa: CASSQVGGLHEQYF

v_gene: TRBV5-1
abundance: -
d_gene: -
j_gene: TRBJ1-5
CDR3nt: TGCGCCAGCAGCCCGGGGGGGGGAGAGCAGCCCCAGCATTTT
CDR3aa: CASSPGGGEQPQHF

v_gene: TRBV7-3
abundance: -
d_gene: -
j_gene: TRBJ1-6
CDR3nt: TGTGCCAGCAGCTTACGGGGCAGGATAGCGGGGAATTCACCCCTCCACTTT
CDR3aa: CASSLRGRIAGNSPLHF

v_gene: TRBV19
abundance: few
d_gene: -
j_gene: TRBJ1-4
CDR3nt: TGTGCCAGTTCAGGGATTTCTCCAACTAATGAAAAACTGTTTTTT
CDR3aa: CASSGISPTNEKLFF

v_gene: TRBV6-5
abundance: -
d_gene: -
j_gene: TRBJ1-2
CDR3nt: TGTGCCAGCAGACGAGGGCAGGGGATTCGTGGCTACACCTTC
CDR3aa: CASRRGQGIRGYTF

v_gene: TRBV28
abundance: -
d_gene: -
j_gene: TRBJ2-5
CDR3nt: TGTGCCAGCAGACTACAGGGTCAAGAGACCCAGTACTTC
CDR3aa: CASRLQGQETQYF

v_gene: TRBV18
abundance: -
d_gene: TRBD2
j_gene: TRBJ2-3
CDR3nt: TGTGCCAGCTCACCGGGGCTAGCGGGGGCTGGAGATACGCAGTATTTT
CDR3aa: CASSPGLAGAGDTQYF

v_gene: TRBV5-1
abundance: -
d_gene: TRBD2
j_gene: TRBJ2-1
CDR3nt: TGCGCCAGCAGCTTGAGGACTAGCGGGGTAAATGAGCAGTTCTTC
CDR3aa: CASSLRTSGVNEQFF

v_gene: TRBV5-6
abundance: -
d_gene: -
j_gene: TRBJ1-2
CDR3nt: TGTGCCAGCAGCTTGCTTGCACAGGGTAACTATGGCTACACCTTC
CDR3aa: CASSLLAQGNYGYTF

v_gene: TRBV4-2
abundance: -
d_gene: TRBD2
j_gene: TRBJ2-7
CDR3nt: TGTGCCAGCAGCCACCCGGGGGGGACTAGCGGGGGCCCATCCTACGAGCAGTACTTC
CDR3aa: CASSHPGGTSGGPSYEQYF

v_gene: TRBV6-5
abundance: -
d_gene: TRBD1
j_gene: TRBJ1-2
CDR3nt: TGTGCCAGCAGTTACTCCCCAGGGGGCTCTGGCTACACCTTC
CDR3aa: CASSYSPGGSGYTF

v_gene: TRBV9
abundance: -
d_gene: -
j_gene: TRBJ2-3
CDR3nt: TGTGCCAGCAGTTTTCGACTGAAAACTAGCACAGATACGCAGTATTTT
CDR3aa: CASSFRLKTSTDTQYF

v_gene: TRBV14
abundance: -
d_gene: -
j_gene: TRBJ2-6
CDR3nt: TGTGCCAGCAGCCAAGACAGGTCTGGGGCCAACGTCCTGACTTTC
CDR3aa: CASSQDRSGANVLTF

v_gene: TRBV7-9
abundance: -
d_gene: TRBD1
j_gene: TRBJ1-5
CDR3nt: TGTGCCAGCAGCTTAGCTTACGGGACAGGGGAGTCTCAGCCCCAGCATTTT
CDR3aa: CASSLAYGTGESQPQHF

v_gene: TRBV2
abundance: -
d_gene: TRBD1
j_gene: TRBJ2-5
CDR3nt: TGTGCCAGCAAATCGGACAGGGTTGTAGAGACCCAGTACTTC
CDR3aa: CASKSDRVVETQYF

v_gene: TRBV4-3
abundance: -
d_gene: TRBD2
j_gene: TRBJ2-1
CDR3nt: TGCGCCAGCAGCCAAGTCGGCGGGGGGCCATACAATGAGCAGTTCTTC
CDR3aa: CASSQVGGGPYNEQFF

v_gene: TRBV11-3
abundance: -
d_gene: TRBD1
j_gene: TRBJ2-7
CDR3nt: TGTGCCAGCAGCTCATCCACAGGGGGCACCGAGCAGTACTTC
CDR3aa: CASSSSTGGTEQYF

v_gene: TRBV3-1/TRBV3-2
abundance: -
d_gene: -
j_gene: TRBJ2-7
CDR3nt: TGTGCCAGCAGCCAAGATCGAGCAGGGCGACGCGAGCAGTACTTC
CDR3aa: CASSQDRAGRREQYF

v_gene: TRBV5-1
abundance: -
d_gene: TRBD1
j_gene: TRBJ2-3
CDR3nt: TGCGCCAGCAGCGTGGACAGGCCGTTTAGCACAGATACGCAGTATTTT
CDR3aa: CASSVDRPFSTDTQYF

v_gene: TRBV5-1
abundance: -
d_gene: -
j_gene: TRBJ2-7
CDR3nt: TGCGCCAGCAGCTACGGAGTAGAGCAGTACTTC
CDR3aa: CASSYGVEQYF

v_gene: TRBV24-1
abundance: -
d_gene: -
j_gene: TRBJ2-1
CDR3nt: TGTGCCACCAGTGATTCAGGACTATTAGACAATGAGCAGTTCTTC
CDR3aa: CATSDSGLLDNEQFF

v_gene: TRBV3-1/TRBV3-2
abundance: -
d_gene: -
j_gene: TRBJ1-3
CDR3nt: TGTGCCAGCAGCCAAGATATTGGGGAGTGGAACACCATATATTTT
CDR3aa: CASSQDIGEWNTIYF

v_gene: TRBV19
abundance: -
d_gene: -
j_gene: TRBJ1-6
CDR3nt: TGTGCCAGTAGTATACGCGGATCCTATAATTCACCCCTCCACTTT
CDR3aa: CASSIRGSYNSPLHF

v_gene: TRBV2
abundance: -
d_gene: -
j_gene: TRBJ2-3
CDR3nt: TGTGCCAGTAGACGGGGAATTACAGATACGCAGTATTTT
CDR3aa: CASRRGITDTQYF

v_gene: TRBV7-2
abundance: -
d_gene: TRBD2
j_gene: TRBJ2-1
CDR3nt: TGTGCCAGCAGCTTCGAGCGGGGGGGCGGAAATGAGCAGTTCTTC
CDR3aa: CASSFERGGGNEQFF

v_gene: TRBV6-2/TRBV6-3
abundance: -
d_gene: -
j_gene: TRBJ2-1
CDR3nt: TGTGCCAGCAGTTATGCAAGCTATTACAATGAGCAGTTCTTC
CDR3aa: CASSYASYYNEQFF

v_gene: TRBV5-1
abundance: -
d_gene: TRBD2
j_gene: TRBJ2-7
CDR3nt: TGCGCCAGCAGCTTGGCGGCTAGCGGGGGGGTTCGCGAGCAGTACTTC
CDR3aa: CASSLAASGGVREQYF

v_gene: TRBV18
abundance: -
d_gene: TRBD1
j_gene: TRBJ1-4
CDR3nt: TGTGCCAGCTCACCACGGACAGGTCGAGACGAAAAACTGTTTTTT
CDR3aa: CASSPRTGRDEKLFF

v_gene: TRBV6-5
abundance: -
d_gene: -
j_gene: TRBJ2-7
CDR3nt: TGTGCCAGCAGTTACTCTGTCGACAGCTACGAGCAGTACTTC
CDR3aa: CASSYSVDSYEQYF

v_gene: TRBV7-6
abundance: -
d_gene: -
j_gene: TRBJ2-5
CDR3nt: TGTGCCAGCAGCTTAGAACTCATACAAGAGACCCAGTACTTC
CDR3aa: CASSLELIQETQYF

v_gene: TRBV6-6
abundance: -
d_gene: TRBD1
j_gene: TRBJ1-4
CDR3nt: TGTGCCAGCAGTGCCCAGACAGGGGGCAGTGAAAAACTGTTTTTT
CDR3aa: CASSAQTGGSEKLFF

v_gene: TRBV11-2
abundance: -
d_gene: -
j_gene: TRBJ2-7
CDR3nt: TGTGCCAGCAGCTTAGGGAGGGCAGAAACAGAAGCCTACGAGCAGTACTTC
CDR3aa: CASSLGRAETEAYEQYF

v_gene: TRBV7-3
abundance: -
d_gene: -
j_gene: TRBJ2-3
CDR3nt: TGTGCCAGCAGCCCAGGACTACCCACAGATACGCAGTATTTT
CDR3aa: CASSPGLPTDTQYF

v_gene: TRBV12-5
abundance: once
d_gene: TRBD1
j_gene: TRBJ1-2
CDR3nt: TGTGCTAGTGGTACGAACAGGGGTCTCTATGGCTACACCTTC
CDR3aa: CASGTNRGLYGYTF

v_gene: TRBV19
abundance: -
d_gene: -
j_gene: TRBJ1-6
CDR3nt: TGTGCCAGTAGTATGTCGCAGGGTCGAAGTAATTCACCCCTCCACTTT
CDR3aa: CASSMSQGRSNSPLHF

v_gene: TRBV6-5
abundance: few
d_gene: TRBD2
j_gene: TRBJ2-2
CDR3nt: TGTGCCAGCAGCAGGGACTACGGGGAGCTGTTTTTT
CDR3aa: CASSRDYGELFF

v_gene: TRBV5-6
abundance: -
d_gene: -
j_gene: TRBJ2-7
CDR3nt: TGTGCCAGCAGCCTACAGGGATCCTACGAGCAGTACTTC
CDR3aa: CASSLQGSYEQYF

v_gene: TRBV19
abundance: -
d_gene: TRBD1
j_gene: TRBJ2-3
CDR3nt: TGTGCCAGTAGTGGGTTGACAGGGGGCACAGATACGCAGTATTTT
CDR3aa: CASSGLTGGTDTQYF

v_gene: TRBV28
abundance: -
d_gene: -
j_gene: TRBJ2-3
CDR3nt: TGTGCCAGCAGTTTATTTCCGGGTAGCACAGATACGCAGTATTTT
CDR3aa: CASSLFPGSTDTQYF

v_gene: TRBV7-8
abundance: -
d_gene: -
j_gene: TRBJ2-1
CDR3nt: TGTGCCAGCAGCTCCCGTCGGGAAGACAATGAGCAGTTCTTC
CDR3aa: CASSSRREDNEQFF

v_gene: TRBV2
abundance: once
d_gene: TRBD1
j_gene: TRBJ1-2
CDR3nt: TGTGCCAGCAGTGAAGTTGGGACAGGCTATGGCTACACCTTC
CDR3aa: CASSEVGTGYGYTF

v_gene: TRBV29-1
abundance: -
d_gene: -
j_gene: TRBJ2-5
CDR3nt: TGCAGCGTTGAAGGGCAGGGCCTGTACCAAGAGACCCAGTACTTC
CDR3aa: CSVEGQGLYQETQYF

v_gene: TRBV5-4
abundance: -
d_gene: TRBD2
j_gene: TRBJ2-3
CDR3nt: TGTGCCAGCAGCAACCAGCGGGGGGGCACAGATACGCAGTATTTT
CDR3aa: CASSNQRGGTDTQYF

v_gene: TRBV5-6
abundance: -
d_gene: -
j_gene: TRBJ1-2
CDR3nt: TGTGCCAGCAGCTTGCCGCTAAACTATGGCTACACCTTC
CDR3aa: CASSLPLNYGYTF

v_gene: TRBV3-1/TRBV3-2
abundance: -
d_gene: TRBD1
j_gene: TRBJ1-1
CDR3nt: TGTGCCAGCAGCCAAGTTTCGGACAGGGAAGCTTTCTTT
CDR3aa: CASSQVSDREAFF

v_gene: TRBV7-2
abundance: -
d_gene: TRBD2
j_gene: TRBJ2-3
CDR3nt: TGTGCCAGCAGCTTAGTTGACGGGGGGGCCATAGATACGCAGTATTTT
CDR3aa: CASSLVDGGAIDTQYF

v_gene: TRBV19
abundance: once
d_gene: TRBD1
j_gene: TRBJ1-5
CDR3nt: TGTGCCAGTAGTATCCCCCCGACAGGGATCTTTGGTCAGCCCCAGCATTTT
CDR3aa: CASSIPPTGIFGQPQHF

v_gene: TRBV5-1
abundance: -
d_gene: TRBD2
j_gene: TRBJ2-3
CDR3nt: TGCGCCAGCAGCCTGGGGCCAGCGGGGGCCACAGATACGCAGTATTTT
CDR3aa: CASSLGPAGATDTQYF